This T cell receptor beta chain was identified during a study of T cell changes during pregnancy in multiple sclerosis. Measured with immunoSEQ multiplex PCR; TCRdb has only the in-frame clones, and not every one. Of roughly 89,000 clones in the sample, almost 95% are singletons; the top ten hold less than 2.5%. Per the germline V gene, CDR1 is MNHEY and CDR2 is SMNVEV (reference sequence). The CDR3 length is 14 residues. Unmatched junction bases numbered 8, after V lost 7 bases and J lost 7 bases. The receptor's source is a female donor with multiple sclerosis, enrolled in a pregnancy study. The chain has TRBV27 and TRBJ2-1, with TRBD2 matching 9 bases. Sample: peripheral blood, taken in the third trimester of pregnancy. This chain's CDR3 is CASTPGGRGNEQFF. In DNA, the CDR3 is TGTGCCAGCACCCCCGGCGGGAGGGGAAATGAGCAGTTCTTC.